The 3 T cell receptor beta chains below were found in one sample sequenced in a study of identifying expanded T cells in peripheral blood. The method was immunoSEQ multiplex PCR; TCRdb's version includes in-frame clones alone and lacks a portion of them. The profile shows more than 75,000 clones, approximately 86% of them singletons. The specimen sequenced was blood. Receptor source: a person aged 18-70 years in good health.

The genes are TRBV9 and TRBJ1-1; D call uncertain. V lost 5 bases and J lost 5, with 16 bases in between. Germline CDR1 is SGDLS and CDR2 is YYNGEE. CDR3 length equals 14 residues. The CDR3 sequence: CASSNRVGSTEAFF. The CDR3 DNA is TGTGCCAGCAGTAACCGTGTGGGTTCTACTGAAGCTTTCTTT.

The chain links TRBV25-1 to TRBJ1-2; D remains unclear. V lost 1 base, J lost 4 bases, and 4 bases lay in between. Looked up from germline, CDR1 is MGHDK and CDR2 is SYGVNS. The CDR3 spans 12 residues. CDR3 sequence (DNA): TGTGCCAGCAGTGAATCCGGCTATGGCTACACCTTC. Residues: CASSESGYGYTF.

This chain connects TRBV2 to TRBJ1-3; D gene uncertain. The CDR3 loop spans 16 amino acids. V dropped 5 bases and J dropped 0 bases, with 14 bases sitting between them. Germline V gene lookup returns CDR1 SNHLY and CDR2 FYNNEI. CDR3: CASSTTIQPSGNTIYF. DNA for the CDR3: TGTGCCAGCAGTACCACTATTCAACCCTCTGGAAACACCATATATTTT. Filled out from reference TRBV2 and TRBJ1-3, the complete variable domain reads EPEVTQTPSHQVTQMGQEVILRCVPISNHLYFYWYRQILGQKVEFLVSFYNNEISEKSEIFDDQFSVERPDGSNFTLKIRSTKLEDSAMYFCASSTTIQPSGNTIYFGEGSWLTVV.